This passage covers 27 T cell receptor beta chains from one sample sequenced in a study of response to subunit inactivated influenza vaccine. One entry per CDR3 protein results from TCRdb running MiXCR on the RT-PCR reads. The sample lists around 570,000 distinct CDR3 sequences; approximately 10% were seen once. The same data also went into a second study, on T cells expressing NK-cell markers. This second study notes: The TCR beta cDNA came from 5'RACE template switching with UMIs.

Source: PBMCs from blood, taken on the day of vaccination. The receptors here all came from a man aged 45 to 65 who received an inactivated influenza vaccine.

The chain uses TRBV3-1 and TRBJ2-1; D tentatively fits TRBD1 or TRBD2 (6 bases each). Per the germline V gene, CDR1 is LGHDT and CDR2 is YNNKEL (reference sequence). The CDR3 spans 17 residues. V shed 0 bases and J shed 7 bases, with 19 bases lying between them. The CDR3 DNA reads TGTGCCAGCAGCCAAGATCGCCTGCGGAGGGGGAATAATGAGCAGTTCTTC. This sequence encodes CASSQDRLRRGNNEQFF.

This chain uses TRBV25-1 with TRBJ2-7; possible D gene TRBD2, 7 bases. The CDR3 has 14 residues. Germline CDR1 MGHDK, CDR2 SYGVNS. With 6 bases removed from V and 7 bases from J, the gap between germline ends came to 19 bases. The CDR3 coding sequence is TGTGCCAGCAGCCCTGCCCGGGGGGCGCATGAGCAGTACTTC. It encodes CASSPARGAHEQYF.

The sample holds a few counts of this clonotype. The J gene is TRBJ2-7, the V gene TRBV6-2 or TRBV6-3; the D call may be TRBD1 or TRBD2 (5 bases each). This CDR3 region has 14 residues. CDR1 and CDR2 (germline): MNHEY, SVGEGT. Trimming removed 2 bases at V and 1 base at J, with 9 bases between. The CDR3 nucleotides read TGTGCCAGCAGTTACGGGACCTATTCCTACGAGCAGTACTTC. Translated: CASSYGTYSYEQYF.

This sequence joins TRBV7-9 and TRBJ1-4, with D possibly TRBD1 on 5 matching bases. CDR3 length: 16 residues. Trimming took off 0 bases at V and 0 bases at J, with 8 bases between the two ends. Germline CDR1 SEHNR, CDR2 FQNEAQ (reference sequence). CDR3 sequence (DNA): TGTGCCAGCAGCTTAGCTATGACAGCAACTAATGAAAAACTGTTTTTT. Protein product: CASSLAMTATNEKLFF.

In its sample, this clonotype was seen many times. The gene calls are TRBV29-1 and TRBJ2-1, with TRBD1 matching over 7 bases. Germline values: CDR1 SQVTM, CDR2 ANQGSEA. The CDR3 totals 13 residues. Trimming at V came to 1 base and at J to 5 bases, leaving 2 bases not matched to a gene. CDR3 loop: CSVEGQGDNEQFF. In nucleotides, the CDR3 is TGCAGCGTTGAAGGACAGGGTGACAATGAGCAGTTCTTC.

This clonotype has more than one count but fewer than ten. The J gene is TRBJ2-7, the V gene TRBV21-1; the D call of TRBD1 is as the table states it, not checked on the DNA. TRBV21-1 has pseudogene status. The CDR3 spans 15 residues. The CDR3 reads CASKRKGTVSTRQYF. CDR3 bases: TGTGCCAGCAAAAGAAAGGGGACAGTTTCTACTCGGCAGTACTTC.

J is TRBJ2-5 and V is TRBV20-1, with TRBD1 identical over 8 bases. Germline V gene data show CDR1 as DFQATT and CDR2 as SNEGSKA (reference sequence). CDR3 size: 13 residues. Trimming cost V 1 base and J 4 bases; bases outside gene matches: 2. CDR3: CSARGQGAETQYF. CDR3 bases: TGCAGTGCTAGAGGGCAGGGGGCAGAGACCCAGTACTTC.

The chain combines TRBV5-1 with TRBJ2-5, with 7 bases identical to TRBD1. Germline trimming cut 0 bases from V and 0 bases from J; bases unmatched to any gene: 5. Looked up from germline, CDR1 is SGHRS and CDR2 is YFSETQ. The CDR3 consists of 16 residues. For the CDR3, the DNA is TGCGCCAGCAGCTTGGTTCCAGACAGGGACCAAGAGACCCAGTACTTC. It is translated as CASSLVPDRDQETQYF.

The sample holds a few counts of this clonotype. V is TRBV7-3 and J is TRBJ2-7; D gene unclear. The CDR3 runs to 13 residues. From germline, CDR1 is SGHTA and CDR2 FQGTGA. V lost 0 bases to trimming and J lost 4 bases, with 7 bases between them. CDR3 coding DNA: TGTGCCAGCAGCTTAACATACGATTACGAGCAGTACTTC. It yields the protein CASSLTYDYEQYF.

The chain employs TRBV28 and TRBJ2-2, with D perhaps TRBD1 (6 bases). Germline values: CDR1 MDHEN, CDR2 SYDVKM. V shed 5 bases and J shed 3 bases, with 13 bases lying between them. The CDR3 length is 15 residues. Written as DNA, the CDR3 is TGTGCCAGCAGTCTACCACGACAGGACACCGGGGAGCTGTTTTTT. This sequence encodes CASSLPRQDTGELFF.

This clonotype was seen a handful of times. The chain carries TRBV14 and TRBJ2-7, with D possibly TRBD1 on 6 matching bases. The CDR3 is 14 residues long. Germline V CDR1 and CDR2: SGHDN, FVKESK. V gave up 1 base and J gave up 2 bases, with 9 bases separating them. The CDR3 loop is CASSQVTGTYEQYF. The CDR3 DNA reads as TGTGCCAGCAGCCAAGTTACAGGGACCTACGAGCAGTACTTC.

This clonotype came up a few times. This chain joins TRBV5-1 and TRBJ2-5, with D uncertain. The CDR3 length is 16 residues. From germline, CDR1 is SGHRS and CDR2 YFSETQ. The V and J ends lost 0 bases and 2 bases respectively, with 14 bases between them. Here the CDR3 reads CASSLGTGLGQETQYF. The CDR3, as DNA: TGCGCCAGCAGCTTGGGTACGGGCTTGGGGCAAGAGACCCAGTACTTC.

This clonotype turned up a few times. The rearrangement links TRBV18 to TRBJ2-1; tentatively, D is TRBD1 (6 bases). The CDR3 spans 12 residues. V lost 6 bases to trimming and J lost 13 bases, with 16 bases between them. Per the germline V gene, CDR1 is KGHSH and CDR2 is LQKENI. CDR3 sequence: CASSPNREGQFF. The CDR3 region has the DNA TGTGCCAGCTCCCCGAACAGGGAAGGTCAGTTCTTC.

The table lists this clonotype with a few counts. This chain links TRBV5-1 with TRBJ1-6; 7 bases map to TRBD1. CDR3 size: 15 residues. Per germline, CDR1 SGHRS and CDR2 YFSETQ. Unmatched junction bases numbered 6, after V lost 4 bases and J lost 5 bases. The CDR3 region has the DNA TGCGCCAGCAGCAAACAGGGGTTTGATAATTCACCCCTCCACTTT. It codes for CASSKQGFDNSPLHF.

The chain couples TRBV7-6 to TRBJ2-3; TRBD1 is a possible D gene (6 bases). Trimming shortened V by 3 bases and J by 1 base, and 11 bases separated the two germline ends. The length of the CDR3 is 15 residues. Germline CDR1 SGHVS, CDR2 FNYEAQ. This CDR3 is CASSFSQGRTDTQYF. The DNA for the CDR3 is TGTGCCAGCAGCTTTAGTCAGGGGCGCACAGATACGCAGTATTTT. The complete variable domain, with remaining parts taken from reference TRBV7-6 and TRBJ2-3, reads GAGVSQSPRYKVTKRGQDVALRCDPISGHVSLYWYRQALGQGPEFLTYFNYEAQQDKSGLPNDRFSAERPEGSISTLTIQRTEQRDSAMYRCASSFSQGRTDTQYFGPGTRLTVL.

This clonotype was counted a few times. The chain couples TRBV2 to TRBJ1-1, with 10 bases identical to TRBD1. Unmatched junction bases numbered 12, after V lost 11 bases and J lost 6 bases. This CDR3 spans 14 amino acids. Germline CDR1 and CDR2: SNHLY and FYNNEI. The CDR3 DNA follows: TGTGCCGCAGAACCGGGACAGGGGCCTTCTGAAGCTTTCTTT. It codes for CAAEPGQGPSEAFF.

This clonotype appeared a few times. In nucleotides, the CDR3 is TGTGCCAGCCCCGCGGCGGGGGCCTCAAGCACAGATACGCAGTATTTT. Its protein is CASPAAGASSTDTQYF. V gene TRBV28 combines with J gene TRBJ2-3, with a possible D match to TRBD2 (7 bases). The V gene's germline CDR1 is MDHEN and CDR2 SYDVKM. CDR3 size: 16 residues. Trimming removed 8 bases at V and 0 bases at J, with 18 bases between.

V gene TRBV6-2 or TRBV6-3 combines with J gene TRBJ2-4; D is unclear. V lost 2 bases and J 5 bases, leaving 19 bases between the germline ends. The CDR3 runs 17 residues. Germline loops: CDR1 MNHEY, CDR2 SVGEGT. The CDR3 spells CASSYLPKASWENIQYF. The CDR3 region has the DNA TGTGCCAGCAGTTACCTTCCCAAGGCCTCCTGGGAAAACATTCAGTACTTC.

The rearrangement joins TRBV5-1 to TRBJ2-1, with TRBD2 matching over 8 bases. The CDR3 spans 15 residues. The germline V gene encodes CDR1 SGHRS and CDR2 YFSETQ. J was trimmed by 0 bases and V by 5 bases; bases with no gene match: 4. The CDR3: CASRESGSSYNEQFF. In DNA form, the CDR3 reads TGCGCCAGCAGGGAGAGCGGGAGCTCCTACAATGAGCAGTTCTTC.

V is TRBV6-1 and J is TRBJ2-7; 7 bases map to TRBD1. CDR3 size: 14 residues. The germline CDR1 and CDR2 sequences are MNHNS and SASEGT. V was pared by 6 bases and J by 3 bases, with 8 bases of the junction left unmatched. This CDR3 is CASRPGTANYEQYF. Here the CDR3 DNA reads TGTGCCAGCAGGCCGGGGACAGCCAACTACGAGCAGTACTTC.

This clonotype showed up many times. The chain is built from TRBV6-1 and TRBJ1-4; 8 nucleotides align to TRBD1. Germline loops: CDR1 MNHNS, CDR2 SASEGT. This CDR3 is 14 amino acids long. The J segment lost 6 bases and the V segment lost 6 bases, leaving 6 bases of the junction unmatched. The CDR3 bases are TGTGCCAGCAGGAACAGGGGGGGATATGAAAAACTGTTTTTT. This gives the protein CASRNRGGYEKLFF.

This clonotype was detected many times. The chain joins TRBV12-3 or TRBV12-4 to TRBJ1-1; D is undetermined. With 4 bases removed from V and 1 base from J, the gap between germline ends came to 7 bases. This CDR3 comprises 13 residues. This CDR3 reads CASSSLKNTEAFF. In DNA, the CDR3 is TGTGCCAGCAGTTCCTTAAAGAACACTGAAGCTTTCTTT.

This clonotype came up a few times. V gene TRBV20-1 combines with J gene TRBJ2-1; D might be TRBD1 (5 bases). There are 15 residues in the CDR3. Trimming cost V 6 bases and J 2 bases, with 17 bases left between them. Germline lookup yields CDR1 DFQATT and CDR2 SNEGSKA (reference sequence). The CDR3 sequence: CSAGAGMKTYNEQFF. In nucleotides, the CDR3 is TGCAGTGCAGGGGCAGGGATGAAAACCTACAATGAGCAGTTCTTC.

This clonotype was counted many times. V is TRBV6-1 and J is TRBJ1-4; D may be TRBD1 (5 bases). V gave up 6 bases and J gave up 5 bases, with 13 bases separating them. CDR3 length equals 14 residues. Germline V gene data show CDR1 as MNHNS and CDR2 as SASEGT. The CDR3 DNA reads TGTGCCAGCAGGTCCGTGGGGGGAAATGAAAAACTGTTTTTT. It specifies CASRSVGGNEKLFF.

This sequence joins TRBV11-2 and TRBJ2-7; 13 nucleotides line up with TRBD2. Trimming removed 4 bases from V and 1 base from J; junction bases left unmatched: 7. This CDR3 has 17 amino acids. CDR1 and CDR2 from the germline V gene are SGHAT and FQNNGV. This CDR3 is CASSSTTSGGSSYEQYF. Written as DNA, the CDR3 is TGTGCCAGCAGCTCGACGACTAGCGGGGGGTCTTCCTACGAGCAGTACTTC.

The rearrangement links TRBV12-3 or TRBV12-4 to TRBJ1-1; D may be TRBD1 (5 bases). The CDR3 sequence is 14 residues long. V lost 4 bases to trimming and J lost 1 base, with 10 bases between them. The CDR3 coding sequence is TGTGCCAGCAGTTCGGGGCTCCCGAACACTGAAGCTTTCTTT. It specifies CASSSGLPNTEAFF.

In its sample, this clonotype was seen many times. This chain joins TRBV5-1 and TRBJ2-1; 7 bases agree with TRBD1. Germline lookup yields CDR1 SGHRS and CDR2 YFSETQ. The trim removed 0 bases at V and 3 bases at J, leaving 3 bases unmatched. CDR3 size: 15 residues. CDR3 protein: CASSLARGYYNEQFF. CDR3 nucleotides: TGCGCCAGCAGCTTGGCCAGGGGGTACTACAATGAGCAGTTCTTC.